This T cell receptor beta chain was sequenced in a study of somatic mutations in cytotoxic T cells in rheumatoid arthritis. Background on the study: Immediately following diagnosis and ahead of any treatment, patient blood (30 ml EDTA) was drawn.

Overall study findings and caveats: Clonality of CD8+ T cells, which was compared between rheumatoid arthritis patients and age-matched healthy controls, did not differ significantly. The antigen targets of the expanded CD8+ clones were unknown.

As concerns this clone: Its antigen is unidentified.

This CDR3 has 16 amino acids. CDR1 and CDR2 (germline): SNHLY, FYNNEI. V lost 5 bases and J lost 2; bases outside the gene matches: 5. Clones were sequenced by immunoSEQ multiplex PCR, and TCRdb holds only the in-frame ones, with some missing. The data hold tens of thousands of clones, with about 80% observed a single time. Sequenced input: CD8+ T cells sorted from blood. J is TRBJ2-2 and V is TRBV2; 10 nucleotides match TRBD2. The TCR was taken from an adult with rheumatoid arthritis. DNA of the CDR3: TGTGCCAGCAGTCAGCGGGGGGGCATCAACACCGGGGAGCTGTTTTTT. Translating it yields CASSQRGGINTGELFF.